This TCR beta chain was captured in a study of T cell clones after liver transplantation. Trimming removed 7 bases from V and 6 bases from J, with 19 bases in between. The CDR3 consists of 14 residues. Germline CDR1 is SEHNR and CDR2 is FQNEAQ (reference sequence). Sorting of unstimulated PBMCs yielded separate CD3+CD4+ and CD3+CD8+ fractions. Only in-frame clones appear in the TCRdb table, and some are missing; sequencing was by immunoSEQ multiplex PCR. The sample has tens of thousands of clones, 80% to 90% seen once; the top ten hold around 2%. Specimen: CD4+ T cells from blood, collected around 50 months after liver transplant. The receptor comes from a human patient who received a liver transplant. Some T cells may originate from the graft donor. The chain joins TRBV7-9 to TRBJ2-7, with a tentative D call TRBD1 (5 bases). The CDR3 spells CASTPEYRGGEQYF. As DNA, the CDR3 is TGTGCCAGCACCCCGGAGTATAGGGGTGGCGAGCAGTACTTC.